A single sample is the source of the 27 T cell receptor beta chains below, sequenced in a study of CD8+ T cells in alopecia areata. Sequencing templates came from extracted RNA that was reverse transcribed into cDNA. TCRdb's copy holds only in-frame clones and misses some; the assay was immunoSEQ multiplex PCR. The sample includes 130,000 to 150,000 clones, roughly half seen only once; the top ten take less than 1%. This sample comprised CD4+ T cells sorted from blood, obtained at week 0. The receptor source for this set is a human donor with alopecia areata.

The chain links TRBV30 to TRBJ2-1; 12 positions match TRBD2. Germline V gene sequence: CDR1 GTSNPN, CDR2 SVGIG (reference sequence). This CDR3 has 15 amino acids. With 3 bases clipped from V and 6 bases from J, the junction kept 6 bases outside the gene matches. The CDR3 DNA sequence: TGTGCCTGGAGGGCTAGCGGGAGGGCCGTCAATGAGCAGTTCTTC. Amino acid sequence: CAWRASGRAVNEQFF.

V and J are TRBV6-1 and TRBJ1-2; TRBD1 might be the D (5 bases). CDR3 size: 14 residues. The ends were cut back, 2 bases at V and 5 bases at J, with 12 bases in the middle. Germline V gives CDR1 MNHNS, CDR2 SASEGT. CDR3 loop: CASSERSGRYGYTF. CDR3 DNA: TGTGCCAGCAGTGAAAGGTCGGGGCGGTATGGCTACACCTTC.

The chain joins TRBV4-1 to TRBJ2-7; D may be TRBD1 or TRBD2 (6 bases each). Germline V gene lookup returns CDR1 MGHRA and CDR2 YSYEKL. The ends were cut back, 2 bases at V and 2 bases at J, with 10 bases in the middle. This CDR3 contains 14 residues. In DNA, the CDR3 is TGCGCCAGCAGCCAACCGGGGGCCACCTACGAGCAGTACTTC. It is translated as CASSQPGATYEQYF.

The CDR3 DNA reads as TGTGCCTGGATGGATCCTCTCCGGGACGTCACCCGGGAGCAGTTCTTC. As protein: CAWMDPLRDVTREQFF. The rearrangement uses TRBV30 and TRBJ2-1, with D perhaps assigned TRBD1 or TRBD2 (5 bases each). The germline V and J ends were trimmed by 4 bases and 10 bases, with 26 bases remaining between them. There are 16 residues in the CDR3. Germline lookup yields CDR1 GTSNPN and CDR2 SVGIG (reference sequence).

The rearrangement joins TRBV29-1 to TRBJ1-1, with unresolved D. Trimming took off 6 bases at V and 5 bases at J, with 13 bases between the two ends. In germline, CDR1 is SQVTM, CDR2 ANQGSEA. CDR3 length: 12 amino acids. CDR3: CSVDEMGTEAFF. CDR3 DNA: TGCAGCGTGGATGAGATGGGGACTGAAGCTTTCTTT.

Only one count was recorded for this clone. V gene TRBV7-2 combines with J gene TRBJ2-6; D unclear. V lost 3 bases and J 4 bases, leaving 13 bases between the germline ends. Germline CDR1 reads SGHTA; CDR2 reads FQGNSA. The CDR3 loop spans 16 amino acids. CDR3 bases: TGTGCCAGCAGCTTCGGACGTCCCTCAGGGGCCAACGTCCTGACTTTC. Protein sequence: CASSFGRPSGANVLTF.

The CDR3, as DNA: TGTGCCTGGAACCAACTAGCGGGGTACAATGAGCAGTTCTTC. It is translated as CAWNQLAGYNEQFF. This chain uses TRBV30 with TRBJ2-1; 10 bases map to TRBD2. The germline gives CDR1 GTSNPN, CDR2 SVGIG (reference sequence). This CDR3 is 14 amino acids long. V shed 4 bases and J 4 bases; nucleotides not matched to a gene: 4.

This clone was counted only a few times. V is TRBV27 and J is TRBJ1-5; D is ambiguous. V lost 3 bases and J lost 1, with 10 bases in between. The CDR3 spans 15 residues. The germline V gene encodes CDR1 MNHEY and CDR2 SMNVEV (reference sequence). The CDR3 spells CASSFGVWSNQPQHF. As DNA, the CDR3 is TGTGCCAGCAGTTTCGGGGTTTGGAGCAATCAGCCCCAGCATTTT.

CDR3 nucleotides: TGTGCCAGCAGCAAGAGGACTAGCGGGAGGGCCCGGGGCAATGAGCAGTTCTTC. Protein product: CASSKRTSGRARGNEQFF. The V gene is TRBV7-8, the J gene TRBJ2-1, with 15 nucleotides matching TRBD2. CDR3 length equals 18 residues. With V trimmed by 5 bases and J by 6 bases, 11 bases remained unmatched. Looked up from germline, CDR1 is SGHVS and CDR2 is FQNEAQ. Filled out from reference TRBV7-8 and TRBJ2-1, the complete variable domain reads GAGVSQSPRYKVAKRGQDVALRCDPISGHVSLFWYQQALGQGPEFLTYFQNEAQLDKSGLPSDRFFAERPEGSVSTLKIQRTQQEDSAVYLCASSKRTSGRARGNEQFFGPGTRLTVL.

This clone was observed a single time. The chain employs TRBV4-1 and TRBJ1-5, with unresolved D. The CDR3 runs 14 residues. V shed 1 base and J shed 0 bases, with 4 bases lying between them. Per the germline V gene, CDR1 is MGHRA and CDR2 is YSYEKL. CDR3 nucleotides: TGCGCCAGCAGCCAAGGGCGTAGCAATCAGCCCCAGCATTTT. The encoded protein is CASSQGRSNQPQHF.

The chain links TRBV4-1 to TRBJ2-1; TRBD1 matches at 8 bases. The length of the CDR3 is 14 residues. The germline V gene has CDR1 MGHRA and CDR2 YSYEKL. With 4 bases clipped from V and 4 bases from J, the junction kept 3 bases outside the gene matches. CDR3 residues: CASSPDREYNEQFF. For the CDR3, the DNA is TGCGCCAGCAGCCCGGACAGGGAGTACAATGAGCAGTTCTTC.

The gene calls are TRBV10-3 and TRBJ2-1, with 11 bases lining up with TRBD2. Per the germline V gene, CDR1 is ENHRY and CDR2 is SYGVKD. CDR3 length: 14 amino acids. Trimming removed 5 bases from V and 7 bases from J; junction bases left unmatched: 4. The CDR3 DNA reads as TGTGCCATCAGTACTAGCGGGAGCTATAATGAGCAGTTCTTC. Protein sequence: CAISTSGSYNEQFF.

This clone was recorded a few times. DNA for the CDR3: TGTGCCTGGCTCCGGGACAGGGAAGTAGCTTTCTTT. It yields the protein CAWLRDREVAFF. The gene calls are TRBV30 and TRBJ1-1, with 9 bases aligning to TRBD1. The CDR3 is 12 residues long. Germline CDR1 reads GTSNPN; CDR2 reads SVGIG (reference sequence). V was pared by 5 bases and J by 10 bases, with 8 bases of the junction left unmatched.

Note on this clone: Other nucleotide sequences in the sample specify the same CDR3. CDR3 loop: CASRGGTAPSRDIQYF. CDR3 bases: TGTGCCAGCAGGGGCGGGACAGCCCCCAGCAGGGACATTCAGTACTTC. The chain couples TRBV11-2 to TRBJ2-4, with D possibly TRBD1 on 7 matching bases. From germline, CDR1 is SGHAT and CDR2 FQNNGV. The CDR3 extends over 16 amino acids. The V and J ends lost 6 bases and 8 bases respectively, with 23 bases between them.

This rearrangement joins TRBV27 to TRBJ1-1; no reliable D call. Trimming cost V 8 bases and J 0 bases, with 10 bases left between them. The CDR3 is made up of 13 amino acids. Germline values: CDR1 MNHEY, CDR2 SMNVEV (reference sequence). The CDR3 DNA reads TGTGCCAGCGGCCCGCGGGTGAACACTGAAGCTTTCTTT. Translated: CASGPRVNTEAFF.

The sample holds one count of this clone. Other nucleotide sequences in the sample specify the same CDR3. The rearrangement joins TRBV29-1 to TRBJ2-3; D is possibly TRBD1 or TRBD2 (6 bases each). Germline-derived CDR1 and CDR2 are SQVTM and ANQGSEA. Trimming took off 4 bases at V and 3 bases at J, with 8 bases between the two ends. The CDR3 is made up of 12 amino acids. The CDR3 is CSVVGGTDTQYF. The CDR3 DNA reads TGCAGCGTTGTAGGGGGGACAGATACGCAGTATTTT.

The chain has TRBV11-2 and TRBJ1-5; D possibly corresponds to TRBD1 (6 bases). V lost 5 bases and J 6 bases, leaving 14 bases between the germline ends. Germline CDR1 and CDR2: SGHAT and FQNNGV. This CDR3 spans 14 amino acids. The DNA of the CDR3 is TGTGCCAGCAGCGCGGGGGGGCCGCGTCAGCCCCAGCATTTT. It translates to CASSAGGPRQPQHF.

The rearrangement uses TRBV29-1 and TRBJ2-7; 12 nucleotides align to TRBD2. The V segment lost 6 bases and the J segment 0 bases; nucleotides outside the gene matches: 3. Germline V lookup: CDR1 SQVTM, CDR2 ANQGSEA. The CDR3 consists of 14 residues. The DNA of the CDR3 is TGCAGCGTGATGGGACTAGCGGGCTCCTACGAGCAGTACTTC. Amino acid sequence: CSVMGLAGSYEQYF.

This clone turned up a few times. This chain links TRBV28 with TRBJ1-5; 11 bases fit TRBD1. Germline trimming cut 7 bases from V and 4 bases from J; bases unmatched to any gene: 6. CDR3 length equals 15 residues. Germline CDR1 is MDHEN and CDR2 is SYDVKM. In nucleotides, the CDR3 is TGTGCCAGCACCTCGGGGACAGGGGGGAATCAGCCCCAGCATTTT. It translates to CASTSGTGGNQPQHF.

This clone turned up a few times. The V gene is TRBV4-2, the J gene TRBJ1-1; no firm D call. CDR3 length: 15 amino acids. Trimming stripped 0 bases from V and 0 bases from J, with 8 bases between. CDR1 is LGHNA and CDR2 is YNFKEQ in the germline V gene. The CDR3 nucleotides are TGTGCCAGCAGCCAAGAGCAGACCATGAACACTGAAGCTTTCTTT. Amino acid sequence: CASSQEQTMNTEAFF.

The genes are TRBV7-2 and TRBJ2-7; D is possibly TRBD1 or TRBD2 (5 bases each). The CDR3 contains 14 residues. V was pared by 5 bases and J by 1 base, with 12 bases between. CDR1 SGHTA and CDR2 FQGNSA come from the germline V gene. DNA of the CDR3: TGTGCCAGCAGCCGTGGGGGATTGTCCTACGAGCAGTACTTC. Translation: CASSRGGLSYEQYF. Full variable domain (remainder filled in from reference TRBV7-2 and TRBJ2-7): GAGVSQSPSNKVTEKGKDVELRCDPISGHTALYWYRQSLGQGLEFLIYFQGNSAPDKSGLPSDRFSAERTGGSVSTLTIQRTQQEDSAVYLCASSRGGLSYEQYFGPGTRLTVT.

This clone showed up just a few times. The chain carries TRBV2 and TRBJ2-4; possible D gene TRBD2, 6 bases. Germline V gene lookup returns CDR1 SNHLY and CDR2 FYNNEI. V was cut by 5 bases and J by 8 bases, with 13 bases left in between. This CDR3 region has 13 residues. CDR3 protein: CASSTRRVDIQYF. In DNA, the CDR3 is TGTGCCAGCAGTACACGGAGGGTGGACATTCAGTACTTC.

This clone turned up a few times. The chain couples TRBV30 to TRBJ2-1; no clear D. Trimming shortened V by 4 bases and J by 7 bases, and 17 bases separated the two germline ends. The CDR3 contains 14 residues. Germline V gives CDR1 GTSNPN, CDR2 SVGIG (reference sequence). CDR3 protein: CAWMALRRRNEQFF. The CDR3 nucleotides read TGTGCCTGGATGGCCCTCCGGCGTAGGAATGAGCAGTTCTTC.

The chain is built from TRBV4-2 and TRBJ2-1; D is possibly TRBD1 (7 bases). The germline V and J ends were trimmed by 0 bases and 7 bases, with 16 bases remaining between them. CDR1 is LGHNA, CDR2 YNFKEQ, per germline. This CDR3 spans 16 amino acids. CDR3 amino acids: CASSQDWDSRGNEQFF. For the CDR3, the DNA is TGTGCCAGCAGCCAAGATTGGGACAGCCGGGGGAATGAGCAGTTCTTC.

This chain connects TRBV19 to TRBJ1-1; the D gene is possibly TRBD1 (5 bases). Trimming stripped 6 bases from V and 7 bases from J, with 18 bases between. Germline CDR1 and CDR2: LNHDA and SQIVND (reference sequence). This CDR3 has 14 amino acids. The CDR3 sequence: CASRYDREVGEAFF. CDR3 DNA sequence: TGTGCCAGTAGATACGACAGAGAAGTTGGTGAAGCTTTCTTT.

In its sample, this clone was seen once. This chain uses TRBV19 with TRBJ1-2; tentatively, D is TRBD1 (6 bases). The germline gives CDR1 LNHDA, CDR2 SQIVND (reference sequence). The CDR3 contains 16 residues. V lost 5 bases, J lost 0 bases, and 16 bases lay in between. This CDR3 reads CASSEISGQANYGYTF. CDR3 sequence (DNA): TGTGCCAGTAGTGAAATTTCGGGACAAGCTAACTATGGCTACACCTTC.

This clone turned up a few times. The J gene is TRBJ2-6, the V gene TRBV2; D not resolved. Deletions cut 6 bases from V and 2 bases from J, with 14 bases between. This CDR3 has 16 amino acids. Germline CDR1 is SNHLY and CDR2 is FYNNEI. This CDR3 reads CASSNYATAGANVLTF. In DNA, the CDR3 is TGTGCCAGCAGCAATTACGCCACGGCTGGGGCCAACGTCCTGACTTTC.